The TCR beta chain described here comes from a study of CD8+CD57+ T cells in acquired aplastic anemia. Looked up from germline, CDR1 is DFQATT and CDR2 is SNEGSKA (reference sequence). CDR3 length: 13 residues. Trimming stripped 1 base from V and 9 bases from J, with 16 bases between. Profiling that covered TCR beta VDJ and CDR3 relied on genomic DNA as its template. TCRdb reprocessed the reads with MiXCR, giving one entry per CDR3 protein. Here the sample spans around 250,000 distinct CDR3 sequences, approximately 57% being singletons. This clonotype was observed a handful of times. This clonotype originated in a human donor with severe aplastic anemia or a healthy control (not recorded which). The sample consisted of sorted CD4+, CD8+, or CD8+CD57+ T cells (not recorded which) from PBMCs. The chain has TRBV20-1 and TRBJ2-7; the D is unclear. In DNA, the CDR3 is TGCAGTGCTAGAGCAGAGACGGCTACGACGCAGTACTTC. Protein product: CSARAETATTQYF.